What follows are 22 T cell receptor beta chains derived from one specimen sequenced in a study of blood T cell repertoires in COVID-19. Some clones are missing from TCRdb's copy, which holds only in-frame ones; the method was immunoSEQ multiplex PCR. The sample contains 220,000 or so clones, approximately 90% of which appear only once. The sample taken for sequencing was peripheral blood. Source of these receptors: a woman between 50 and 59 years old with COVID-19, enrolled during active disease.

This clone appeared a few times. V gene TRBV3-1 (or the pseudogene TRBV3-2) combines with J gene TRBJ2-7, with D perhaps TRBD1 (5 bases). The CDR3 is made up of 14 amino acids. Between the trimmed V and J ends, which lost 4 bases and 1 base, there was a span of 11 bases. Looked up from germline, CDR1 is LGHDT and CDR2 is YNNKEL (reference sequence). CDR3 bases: TGTGCCAGCAGCCTTACGACAGTTTCCTACGAGCAGTACTTC. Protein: CASSLTTVSYEQYF.

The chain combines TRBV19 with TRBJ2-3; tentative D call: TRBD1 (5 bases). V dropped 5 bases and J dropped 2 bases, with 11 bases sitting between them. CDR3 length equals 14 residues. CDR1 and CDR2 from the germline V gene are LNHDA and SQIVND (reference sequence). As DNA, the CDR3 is TGTGCCAGTAGTCTCGACAGTCCCACAGATACGCAGTATTTT. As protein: CASSLDSPTDTQYF.

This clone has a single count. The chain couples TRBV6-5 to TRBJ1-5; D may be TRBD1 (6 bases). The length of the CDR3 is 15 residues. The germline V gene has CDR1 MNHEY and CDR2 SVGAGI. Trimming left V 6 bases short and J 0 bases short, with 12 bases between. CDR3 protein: CASSPQGYSNQPQHF. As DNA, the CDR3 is TGTGCCAGCAGCCCCCAGGGGTATAGCAATCAGCCCCAGCATTTT.

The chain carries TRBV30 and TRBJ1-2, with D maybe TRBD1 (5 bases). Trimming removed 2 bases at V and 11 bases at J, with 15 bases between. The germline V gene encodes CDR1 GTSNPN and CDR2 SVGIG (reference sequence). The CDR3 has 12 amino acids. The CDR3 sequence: CAWSQLGLPYTF. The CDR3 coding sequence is TGTGCCTGGAGTCAGCTGGGACTCCCATACACCTTC.

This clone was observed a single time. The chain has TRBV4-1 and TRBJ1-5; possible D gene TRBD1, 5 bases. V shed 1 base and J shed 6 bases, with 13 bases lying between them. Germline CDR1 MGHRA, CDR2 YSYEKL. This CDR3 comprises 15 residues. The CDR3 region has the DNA TGCGCCAGCAGCCAAGGAGCAGGGCTAGGTCAGCCCCAGCATTTT. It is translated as CASSQGAGLGQPQHF.

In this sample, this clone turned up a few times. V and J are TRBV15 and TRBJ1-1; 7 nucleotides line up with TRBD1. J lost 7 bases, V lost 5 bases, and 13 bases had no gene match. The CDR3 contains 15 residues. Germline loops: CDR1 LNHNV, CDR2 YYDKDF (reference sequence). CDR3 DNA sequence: TGTGCCACCAGCGGGGGACAGAATTGGGGCGGTGAAGCTTTCTTT. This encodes CATSGGQNWGGEAFF.

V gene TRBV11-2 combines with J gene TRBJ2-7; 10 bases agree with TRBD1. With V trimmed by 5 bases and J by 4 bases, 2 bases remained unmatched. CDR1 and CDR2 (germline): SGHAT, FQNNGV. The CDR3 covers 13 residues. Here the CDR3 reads CASSPGQGYEQYF. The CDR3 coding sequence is TGTGCCAGCAGCCCGGGACAGGGGTACGAGCAGTACTTC.

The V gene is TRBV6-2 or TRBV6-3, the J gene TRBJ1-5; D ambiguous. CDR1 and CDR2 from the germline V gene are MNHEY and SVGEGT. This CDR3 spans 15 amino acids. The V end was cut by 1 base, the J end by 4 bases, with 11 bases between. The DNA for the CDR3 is TGTGCCAGCAGTTACTTCAGAAACATGAATCAGCCCCAGCATTTT. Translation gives CASSYFRNMNQPQHF.

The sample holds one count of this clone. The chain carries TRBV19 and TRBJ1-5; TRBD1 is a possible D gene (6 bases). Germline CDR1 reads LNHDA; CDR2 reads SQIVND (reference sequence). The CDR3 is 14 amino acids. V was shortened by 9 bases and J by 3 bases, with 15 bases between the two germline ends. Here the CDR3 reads CASSHRDPNQPQHF. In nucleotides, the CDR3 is TGTGCCAGCAGTCACAGGGATCCCAATCAGCCCCAGCATTTT.

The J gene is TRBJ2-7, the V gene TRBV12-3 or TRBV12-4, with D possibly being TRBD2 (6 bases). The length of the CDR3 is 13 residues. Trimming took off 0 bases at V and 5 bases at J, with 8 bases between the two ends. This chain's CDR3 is CASSLAAGHEQYV. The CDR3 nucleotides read TGTGCCAGCAGTTTAGCGGCGGGACACGAGCAGTACGTC.

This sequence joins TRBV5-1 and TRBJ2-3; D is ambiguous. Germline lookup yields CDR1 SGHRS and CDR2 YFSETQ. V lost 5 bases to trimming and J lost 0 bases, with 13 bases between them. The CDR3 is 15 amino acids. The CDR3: CASRSLTGSTDTQYF. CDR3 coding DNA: TGCGCCAGCAGATCTTTAACCGGGAGCACAGATACGCAGTATTTT.

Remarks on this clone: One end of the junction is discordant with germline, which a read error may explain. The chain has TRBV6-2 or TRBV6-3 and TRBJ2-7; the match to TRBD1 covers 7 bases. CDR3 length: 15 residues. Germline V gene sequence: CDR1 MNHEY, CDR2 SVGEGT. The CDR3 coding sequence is TGTGCCGGCAGTCCCCCGACAGGGTGGGCCTACGAGCAGTACTTC. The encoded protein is CAGSPPTGWAYEQYF.

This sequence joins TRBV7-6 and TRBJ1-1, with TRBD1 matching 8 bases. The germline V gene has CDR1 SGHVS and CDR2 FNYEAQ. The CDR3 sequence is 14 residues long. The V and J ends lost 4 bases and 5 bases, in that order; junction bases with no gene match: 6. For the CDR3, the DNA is TGTGCCAGCAGCTCGACAGGGGCGGGGACTGAAGCTTTCTTT. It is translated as CASSSTGAGTEAFF.

This chain's CDR3 is CATSRDWGGSEAFF. The CDR3 DNA sequence: TGTGCCACCAGCAGAGATTGGGGGGGCTCTGAAGCTTTCTTT. The V call is TRBV15, the J call TRBJ1-1; D may be TRBD1 (6 bases). CDR1 LNHNV and CDR2 YYDKDF come from the germline V gene (reference sequence). This CDR3 spans 14 amino acids. V lost 0 bases to trimming and J lost 6 bases, with 11 bases between them.

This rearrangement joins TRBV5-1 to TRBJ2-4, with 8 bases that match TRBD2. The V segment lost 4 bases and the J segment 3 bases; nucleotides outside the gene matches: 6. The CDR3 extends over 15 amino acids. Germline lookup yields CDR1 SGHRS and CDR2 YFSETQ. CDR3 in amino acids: CASSPPGTSKNIQYF. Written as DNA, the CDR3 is TGCGCCAGCAGCCCCCCCGGGACTAGCAAAAACATTCAGTACTTC.

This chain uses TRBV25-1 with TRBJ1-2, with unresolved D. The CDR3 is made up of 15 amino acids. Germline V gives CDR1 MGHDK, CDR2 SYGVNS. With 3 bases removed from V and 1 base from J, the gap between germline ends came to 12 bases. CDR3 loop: CASSDPLGSNYGYTF. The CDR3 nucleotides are TGTGCCAGCAGTGACCCCCTAGGGAGTAACTATGGCTACACCTTC.

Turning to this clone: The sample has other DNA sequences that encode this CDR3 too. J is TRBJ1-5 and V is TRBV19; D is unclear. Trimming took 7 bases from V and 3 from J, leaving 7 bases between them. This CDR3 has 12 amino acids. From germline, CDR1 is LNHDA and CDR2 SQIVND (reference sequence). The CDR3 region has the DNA TGTGCCAGTACGGTATCCAATCAGCCCCAGCATTTT. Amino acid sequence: CASTVSNQPQHF.

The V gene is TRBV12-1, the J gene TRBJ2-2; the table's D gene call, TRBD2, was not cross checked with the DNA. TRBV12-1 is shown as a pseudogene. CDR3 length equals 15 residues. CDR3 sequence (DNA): TGTGCCAGCAGCTTTGAAGGAGTGAACACCGGGGAGCTGTTTTTT. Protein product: CASSFEGVNTGELFF.

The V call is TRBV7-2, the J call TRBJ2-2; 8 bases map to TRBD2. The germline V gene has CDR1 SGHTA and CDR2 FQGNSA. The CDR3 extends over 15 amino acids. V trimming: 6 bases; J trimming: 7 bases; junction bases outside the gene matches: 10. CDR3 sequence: CASRNGGAGGGELFF. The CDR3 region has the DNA TGTGCCAGCAGAAACGGGGGGGCCGGAGGCGGGGAGCTGTTTTTT.

The CDR3 nucleotides are TGTGCCAGCAGCACAGGGTCTGGAAACACCATATATTTT. Translating gives CASSTGSGNTIYF. The J gene is TRBJ1-3, the V gene TRBV9; tentative D call: TRBD1 (6 bases). CDR1 SGDLS and CDR2 YYNGEE come from the germline V gene. This CDR3 region has 13 residues. Trimming cost V 4 bases and J 1 base, with 6 bases left between them.

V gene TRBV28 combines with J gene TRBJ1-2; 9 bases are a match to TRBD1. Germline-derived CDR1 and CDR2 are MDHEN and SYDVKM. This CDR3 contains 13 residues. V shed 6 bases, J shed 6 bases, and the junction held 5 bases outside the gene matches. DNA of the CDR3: TGTGCCAGCAGAACAGGGGGCGCTAATGGCTACACCTTC. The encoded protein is CASRTGGANGYTF.

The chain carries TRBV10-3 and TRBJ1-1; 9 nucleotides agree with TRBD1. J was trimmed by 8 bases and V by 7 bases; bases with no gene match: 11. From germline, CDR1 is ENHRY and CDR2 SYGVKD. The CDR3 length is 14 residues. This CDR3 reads CAINSGQGWEEAFF. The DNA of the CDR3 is TGTGCCATCAACTCGGGACAGGGCTGGGAGGAAGCTTTCTTT.